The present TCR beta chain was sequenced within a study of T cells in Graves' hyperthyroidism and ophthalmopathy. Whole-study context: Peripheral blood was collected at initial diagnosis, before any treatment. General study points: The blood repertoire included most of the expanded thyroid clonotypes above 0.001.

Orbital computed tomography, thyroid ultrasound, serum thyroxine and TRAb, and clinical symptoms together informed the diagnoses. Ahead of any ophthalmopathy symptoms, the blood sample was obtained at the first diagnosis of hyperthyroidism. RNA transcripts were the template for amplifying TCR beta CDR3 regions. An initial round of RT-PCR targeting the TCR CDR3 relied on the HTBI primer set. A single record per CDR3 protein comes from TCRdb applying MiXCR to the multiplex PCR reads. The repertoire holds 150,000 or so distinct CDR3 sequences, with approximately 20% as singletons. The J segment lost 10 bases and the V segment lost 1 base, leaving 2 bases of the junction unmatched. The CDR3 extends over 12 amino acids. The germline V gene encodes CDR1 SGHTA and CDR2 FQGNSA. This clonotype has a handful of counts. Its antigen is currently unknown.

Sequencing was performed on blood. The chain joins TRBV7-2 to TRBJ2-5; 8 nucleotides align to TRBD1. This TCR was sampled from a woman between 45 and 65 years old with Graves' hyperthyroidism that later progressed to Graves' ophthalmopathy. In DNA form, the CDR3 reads TGTGCCAGCAGCTTAGTAGGGACAGGCCAGTACTTC. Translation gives CASSLVGTGQYF.